This paragraph reports one T cell receptor beta chain. Other DNA sequences in this sample translate to the same CDR3. The data originate from a study of blood T cell repertoires in COVID-19. Study-wide background: Samples came from the United States, Italy and Spain, spanning acute and convalescent COVID-19. Sources were T cells, B-cell-depleted T cells, or PBMCs; the material itself was cDNA or gDNA.

Seattle patient enrollment occurred during active infection, with longitudinal follow-up thereafter. In the original workflow: How many nucleated cells were present was estimated from reference gene primer amplification. TCRdb keeps only in-frame clones here, not all; method: immunoSEQ multiplex PCR. The V and J calls and clone size come from that table; D and trimming were worked out from the DNA. The sample includes some 260,000 clones, about nine tenths of them seen just once. The sample consisted of peripheral blood. This clonotype originated in a woman aged 30 to 39 with COVID-19, enrolled during active disease.

The CDR3 sequence: CASSLGGTGGFTEAFF. Here the CDR3 DNA reads TGCGCCAGCAGCTTGGGTGGGACAGGGGGATTCACTGAAGCTTTCTTT. The V call is TRBV5-1, the J call TRBJ1-1, with 11 bases lining up with TRBD1. Trimming at V came to 0 bases and at J to 4 bases, leaving 5 bases not matched to a gene. CDR3 size: 16 residues. Germline V gives CDR1 SGHRS, CDR2 YFSETQ. The variable domain in full, completed from reference TRBV5-1 and TRBJ1-1, reads KAGVTQTPRYLIKTRGQQVTLSCSPISGHRSVSWYQQTPGQGLQFLFEYFSETQRNKGNFPGRFSGRQFSNSRSEMNVSTLELGDSALYLCASSLGGTGGFTEAFFGQGTRLTVV.